This T cell receptor beta chain was sequenced during a study of blood T cells in healthy people across ages. Study-wide results and caveats: When one million T cells were used, diversity estimates were thought to be underestimates. It was the long-lived donors that had more naive CD4+ cells and higher diversity than aged donors.

This clonotype was seen more than once but under ten times. Its antigen is currently unknown. For the second PCR, which ran for about 6 to 11 cycles, a sample-barcoded 5' primer and a J-beta primer mix were used. TCRdb independently ran MiXCR on the 5' RACE reads; one entry per CDR3 protein. The profile shows under 1 million distinct CDR3 sequences, about 42% of them singletons. The CDR3 loop spans 15 amino acids. The ends lost 3 bases at V and 2 bases at J; junction bases unmatched: 8. Per germline, CDR1 SGHDT and CDR2 YYEEEE. Sequenced material: blood. This receptor was identified in a man between 60 and 75 years old in good health. The gene calls are TRBV5-6 and TRBJ2-7; 7 bases map to TRBD1. CDR3 residues: CASSSSFDRAYEQYF. In DNA form, the CDR3 reads TGTGCCAGCAGCTCCTCCTTTGACAGGGCCTACGAGCAGTACTTC. Complete variable domain (other parts from reference TRBV5-6 and TRBJ2-7): DAGVTQSPTHLIKTRGQQVTLRCSPKSGHDTVSWYQQALGQGPQFIFQYYEEEERQRGNFPDRFSGHQFPNYSSELNVNALLLGDSALYLCASSSSFDRAYEQYFGPGTRLTVT.